The 13 T cell receptor beta chains in this list originate from one sample, sequenced in a study of Graves' ophthalmopathy and Graves' hyperthyroidism (dated by TCRdb to between 2018 and 2020). For sequencing, an Illumina HiSeq 2000 was employed. For repertoire sequencing, the TCR beta CDR3 regions were amplified from RNA transcripts. The first round was an RT-PCR using HTBI primers with the Qiagen OneStep RT-PCR kit, and this first round was followed by a second-round multiplex PCR, then size selection and purification. In TCRdb, the public reads were trimmed at Q25 with fastp and aligned with MiXCR, with productive beta chains retained. All rows with the same CDR3 protein become a single entry with the most common DNA and genes. In this sample the table shows around 1,000,000 distinct CDR3 sequences, roughly 35% of which occur a single time. The ten largest account for roughly 11% of the sample.

Sequences were obtained from peripheral blood or thyroid tissue (not recorded which). The origin of the receptors is an adult man with Graves' hyperthyroidism.

The chain is built from TRBV7-9 and TRBJ1-5, with no clear D. The germline V gene encodes CDR1 SEHNR and CDR2 FQNEAQ (reference sequence). Trimming removed 4 bases at V and 5 bases at J, with 27 bases between. This CDR3 spans 19 amino acids. The CDR3 here is CASSYSAPGSLDGYQPQHF. CDR3 DNA sequence: TGTGCCAGCAGCTACAGTGCCCCTGGGTCCTTAGACGGTTATCAGCCCCAGCATTTT.

This clonotype came up a few times. The chain links TRBV24-1 to TRBJ2-5; D uncertain. V gave up 11 bases and J gave up 5 bases, with 20 bases separating them. The V gene's germline CDR1 is KGHDR and CDR2 SFDVKD. The CDR3 consists of 14 residues. The CDR3 DNA reads as TGTGCCAGCTCACCACCGGCAGCGTTGGAGACCCAGTACTTC. It encodes CASSPPAALETQYF.

The CDR3 DNA sequence: TGTGCCAGCAGTCACACCGGATCAGGTGGAGATACGCAGTATTTT. Its translation is CASSHTGSGGDTQYF. The V and J genes are TRBV6-4 and TRBJ2-3; D remains unclear. This CDR3 is 15 amino acids long. The germline CDR1 and CDR2 sequences are MRHNA and SNTAGT. The germline V and J ends were trimmed by 5 bases and 5 bases, with 17 bases remaining between them.

This clonotype was seen a handful of times. This chain links TRBV7-9 with TRBJ2-5; TRBD2 agrees at 10 bases. Germline CDR1 reads SEHNR; CDR2 reads FQNEAQ (reference sequence). Unmatched junction bases numbered 12, after V lost 2 bases and J lost 3 bases. This CDR3 has 18 amino acids. The CDR3 DNA sequence: TGTGCCAGCAGCTTATCCCCACGGGGGACTAGCGCCAAAGAGACCCAGTACTTC. Amino acid sequence: CASSLSPRGTSAKETQYF.

The chain has TRBV29-1 and TRBJ2-5, with D perhaps TRBD1 (6 bases). V was shortened by 7 bases and J by 7 bases, with 16 bases between the two germline ends. Germline V CDR1 and CDR2: SQVTM, ANQGSEA. The length of the CDR3 is 12 residues. The CDR3 protein is CSAGQRKGTQYF. Here the CDR3 DNA reads TGCAGCGCCGGACAGCGTAAGGGGACCCAGTACTTC.

The rearrangement links TRBV9 to TRBJ2-2, with D possibly TRBD2 on 6 matching bases. Deletions cut 0 bases from V and 7 bases from J, with 10 bases between. CDR3 length: 14 amino acids. Germline V gene lookup returns CDR1 SGDLS and CDR2 YYNGEE. CDR3 protein: CASSVAGGGGELFF. The CDR3 nucleotides read TGTGCCAGCAGCGTAGCCGGGGGAGGCGGGGAGCTGTTTTTT.

The CDR3 DNA is TGTGCCAGCAGCACCCACCCGGGACGTTCACCCCTCCACTTT. It translates to CASSTHPGRSPLHF. The rearrangement joins TRBV7-3 to TRBJ1-6; D possibly corresponds to TRBD1 (5 bases). V gave up 5 bases and J gave up 9 bases, with 14 bases separating them. CDR3 length: 14 amino acids. Germline V lookup: CDR1 SGHTA, CDR2 FQGTGA. Using reference TRBV7-3 and TRBJ1-6 for the parts outside the CDR3, the full variable domain is GAGVSQTPSNKVTEKGKYVELRCDPISGHTALYWYRQSLGQGPEFLIYFQGTGAADDSGLPNDRFFAVRPEGSVSTLKIQRTERGDSAVYLCASSTHPGRSPLHFGNGTRLTVT.

This chain joins TRBV20-1 and TRBJ1-1, with unresolved D. The CDR3 sequence is 14 residues long. V shed 4 bases and J shed 1 base, with 13 bases lying between them. Germline assignment: CDR1 DFQATT and CDR2 SNEGSKA (reference sequence). DNA of the CDR3: TGCAGTGCTACTACGGATAGGAGGAACACTGAAGCTTTCTTT. Translation gives CSATTDRRNTEAFF.

This clonotype was detected ten times or more. The genes are TRBV25-1 and TRBJ1-1; 8 nucleotides agree with TRBD1. Germline-derived CDR1 and CDR2 are MGHDK and SYGVNS. Trimming took 4 bases from V and 10 from J; bases not matched to a gene: 23. This CDR3 region has 18 residues. CDR3 amino acids: CASSGRTTPKQGVFGAFF. DNA for the CDR3: TGTGCCAGCAGTGGGAGGACAACTCCTAAACAGGGGGTTTTCGGAGCTTTCTTT. Full variable domain (outside the CDR3, taken from reference TRBV25-1 and TRBJ1-1): EADIYQTPRYLVIGTGKKITLECSQTMGHDKMYWYQQDPGMELHLIHYSYGVNSTEKGDLSSESTVSRIRTEHFPLTLESARPSHTSQYLCASSGRTTPKQGVFGAFFGQGTRLTVV.

The CDR3 reads CASRPGTETNEKLFF. CDR3 in DNA: TGTGCCAGCAGACCGGGGACAGAAACTAATGAAAAACTGTTTTTT. This chain connects TRBV9 to TRBJ1-4; 7 bases are a match to TRBD1. CDR3 length: 15 amino acids. Germline V lookup: CDR1 SGDLS, CDR2 YYNGEE. Trimming at V came to 5 bases and at J to 1 base, leaving 5 bases not matched to a gene.

This clonotype was detected many times. V usage is TRBV29-1 and J usage is TRBJ2-5; either TRBD1 or TRBD2 may fit D (5 bases each). In germline, CDR1 is SQVTM, CDR2 ANQGSEA. The CDR3 loop spans 17 amino acids. V gave up 2 bases and J gave up 3 bases, with 22 bases separating them. The CDR3: CSVESGNFARDKETQYF. CDR3 bases: TGCAGCGTTGAAAGCGGAAATTTTGCCAGGGATAAAGAGACCCAGTACTTC.

The chain couples TRBV20-1 to TRBJ1-4; D is possibly TRBD1 (5 bases). This CDR3 spans 14 amino acids. With 6 bases removed from V and 8 bases from J, the gap between germline ends came to 19 bases. In germline, CDR1 is DFQATT, CDR2 SNEGSKA (reference sequence). The CDR3 nucleotides read TGCAGTGCAAGCACCGGGACCCGGCGGGAAAAACTGTTTTTT. It specifies CSASTGTRREKLFF.

In this sample, this clonotype turned up a few times. The genes are TRBV2 and TRBJ1-1, with 9 bases identical to TRBD1. The CDR3 has 12 residues. The germline CDR1 and CDR2 sequences are SNHLY and FYNNEI. V was clipped by 8 bases and J by 8 bases; unmatched bases: 6. DNA of the CDR3: TGTGCCAGCCCGGGACAGGGTCGGGAAGCTTTCTTT. This translates into CASPGQGREAFF.